Below, 5 T cell receptor beta chains from the same sample are listed, as sequenced in a study of blood T cell repertoires in COVID-19. The repertoire was sequenced with immunoSEQ multiplex PCR; TCRdb's copy has only in-frame clones and lacks some. Of around 180,000 clones in the sample, about four fifths are singletons; the top ten hold 6.5%. Sequencing was done on a sample of peripheral blood. Receptors originate from a man aged 65-85 years with active or convalescent COVID-19.

This clone appeared a few times. The chain joins TRBV7-2 to TRBJ1-5, with no clear D. The CDR3 is made up of 15 amino acids. Germline CDR1 SGHTA, CDR2 FQGNSA. Trimming removed 2 bases from V and 1 base from J, with 9 bases in between. DNA for the CDR3: TGTGCCAGCAGCTTATGGGCAGAAAGCAATCAGCCCCAGCATTTT. Its translation is CASSLWAESNQPQHF.

The chain uses TRBV2 and TRBJ1-2, with 7 bases fitting TRBD1. CDR1 is SNHLY, CDR2 FYNNEI, per germline. The CDR3 is 14 amino acids. The V segment lost 4 bases and the J segment 1 base; nucleotides outside the gene matches: 3. The CDR3 spells CASSGQGNNYGYTF. The CDR3 DNA reads TGTGCCAGCAGTGGACAGGGCAATAACTATGGCTACACCTTC.

The gene calls are TRBV3-1 (or the pseudogene TRBV3-2) and TRBJ1-4, with 9 positions matching TRBD1. This CDR3 comprises 14 residues. The germline V gene has CDR1 LGHDT and CDR2 YNNKEL (reference sequence). The ends lost 8 bases at V and 5 bases at J; junction bases unmatched: 6. The CDR3 sequence: CASRRGTGNEKLFF. DNA for the CDR3: TGTGCCAGCCGCCGTGGGACAGGGAATGAAAAACTGTTTTTT.

This clone was counted once. The chain carries TRBV4-2 and TRBJ1-3; possible D gene TRBD1, 6 bases. Germline CDR1 and CDR2: LGHNA and YNFKEQ. The ends were cut back, 0 bases at V and 0 bases at J, with 9 bases in the middle. The CDR3 covers 16 residues. The CDR3 bases are TGTGCCAGCAGCCAAGAGGGAGGGGGCTCTGGAAACACCATATATTTT. This translates into CASSQEGGGSGNTIYF.

The CDR3 protein is CASSGQGRSNYGYTF. The CDR3 nucleotides are TGTGCCAGCAGTGGGCAGGGGCGTTCTAACTATGGCTACACCTTC. The chain uses TRBV2 and TRBJ1-2; possibly TRBD1 for D (6 bases). The CDR3 loop spans 15 amino acids. The germline V gene has CDR1 SNHLY and CDR2 FYNNEI. The V end was cut by 4 bases, the J end by 0 bases, with 12 bases between.